Following are 20 T cell receptor beta chains from one sample sequenced in a study of blood T cell repertoires in COVID-19 (dated by TCRdb to about 2020). Library preparation was by the immunoSEQ multiplex PCR assay. This is the immuneACCESS table as TCRdb keeps it, with only in-frame sequences that have V and J called. A part of the clones is gone; compared with another copy, unresolved V genes explain less than half, and the rest is unexplained. The sample table records more than 140,000 clones; about 86% of these occur just once. About 8% of the sample is taken by the ten largest. Material: peripheral blood. The source of these receptors is a woman aged 55-69 years with acute or convalescent COVID-19.

V and J are TRBV4-1 and TRBJ2-1; tentatively, D is TRBD1 (6 bases). The CDR3 sequence is 16 residues long. V gave up 4 bases and J gave up 10 bases, with 23 bases separating them. Germline assignment: CDR1 MGHRA and CDR2 YSYEKL. This CDR3 is CASSLAQGPSFKEQFF. CDR3 sequence (DNA): TGCGCCAGCAGCCTCGCCCAGGGGCCTTCTTTTAAGGAGCAGTTCTTC.

The CDR3 here is CASSSPPGVNTGELFF. In nucleotides, the CDR3 is TGTGCCAGTAGTTCCCCCCCGGGGGTGAACACCGGGGAGCTGTTTTTT. The rearrangement uses TRBV19 and TRBJ2-2; the D gene is possibly TRBD2 (6 bases). Germline V gene lookup returns CDR1 LNHDA and CDR2 SQIVND (reference sequence). The CDR3 has 16 amino acids. The V end lost 5 bases, the J end lost 1 base, and 14 bases lay between the germline ends.

V is TRBV5-4 and J is TRBJ2-2, with 11 bases aligning to TRBD2. The CDR3 covers 15 residues. The junction had 5 bases not matched to a gene; V was cut back by 4 bases and J by 6 bases. Germline V CDR1 and CDR2: SGHNT, YYREEE (reference sequence). The CDR3 nucleotides read TGTGCCAGCAGCAAGATAGCGGGGGGGCCCGGGGAGCTGTTTTTT. Protein: CASSKIAGGPGELFF.

The genes are TRBV30 and TRBJ1-2; 7 nucleotides match TRBD1. Germline-derived CDR1 and CDR2 are GTSNPN and SVGIG (reference sequence). Trimming cost V 3 bases and J 2 bases; bases outside gene matches: 12. CDR3 length: 16 residues. CDR3 DNA: TGTGCCTGGAGGGGGGGACAGTTCCTACGAAACTATGGCTACACCTTC. It translates to CAWRGGQFLRNYGYTF.

The genes are TRBV7-2 and TRBJ1-2, with D tentatively TRBD1 (6 bases). Germline CDR1 SGHTA, CDR2 FQGNSA. The CDR3 totals 15 residues. Trimming stripped 0 bases from V and 0 bases from J, with 8 bases between. DNA for the CDR3: TGTGCCAGCAGCTTAGCACCAGGGGCTAACTATGGCTACACCTTC. This gives the protein CASSLAPGANYGYTF. Variable domain in full (rest from reference TRBV7-2 and TRBJ1-2): GAGVSQSPSNKVTEKGKDVELRCDPISGHTALYWYRQSLGQGLEFLIYFQGNSAPDKSGLPSDRFSAERTGGSVSTLTIQRTQQEDSAVYLCASSLAPGANYGYTFGSGTRLTVV.

This chain links TRBV5-4 with TRBJ2-5; 7 bases match TRBD1. Germline values: CDR1 SGHNT, CDR2 YYREEE (reference sequence). CDR3 length: 15 amino acids. V gave up 4 bases and J gave up 5 bases; unmatched junction bases: 11. CDR3 nucleotide sequence: TGTGCCAGCAGCACCACCAGACAGGGCCTGGAGACCCAGTACTTC. Residues: CASSTTRQGLETQYF. Full variable domain (missing parts from reference TRBV5-4 and TRBJ2-5): ETGVTQSPTHLIKTRGQQVTLRCSSQSGHNTVSWYQQALGQGPQFIFQYYREEENGRGNFPPRFSGLQFPNYSSELNVNALELDDSALYLCASSTTRQGLETQYFGPGTRLLVL.

J is TRBJ1-2 and V is TRBV7-9, with 8 bases fitting TRBD1. The junction had 11 bases not matched to a gene; V was cut back by 3 bases and J by 8 bases. CDR1 is SEHNR, CDR2 FQNEAQ, per germline (reference sequence). The CDR3 contains 15 residues. Here the CDR3 DNA reads TGTGCCAGCAGCTTGGACAGGGATTGGGGTAGGGGCTACACCTTC. It codes for CASSLDRDWGRGYTF. The whole variable domain, remainder taken from reference TRBV7-9 and TRBJ1-2, is DTGVSQNPRHKITKRGQNVTFRCDPISEHNRLYWYRQTLGQGPEFLTYFQNEAQLEKSRLLSDRFSAERPKGSFSTLEIQRTEQGDSAMYLCASSLDRDWGRGYTFGSGTRLTVV.

This clone was counted a few times. The rearrangement uses TRBV30 and TRBJ1-3, with 7 bases identical to TRBD1. With V trimmed by 2 bases and J by 2 bases, 6 bases remained unmatched. Germline CDR1 reads GTSNPN; CDR2 reads SVGIG (reference sequence). The CDR3 loop spans 15 amino acids. CDR3 coding DNA: TGTGCCTGGAGTCTACAGGGGACAACTGGAAACACCATATATTTT. It encodes CAWSLQGTTGNTIYF.

As concerns this clone: Other DNA variants within this sample encode the same CDR3. CDR3 in amino acids: CASGRGGPYNEQFF. Written as DNA, the CDR3 is TGTGCCAGCGGACGGGGGGGCCCCTACAATGAGCAGTTCTTC. The chain couples TRBV6-5 to TRBJ2-1; 8 bases align to TRBD2. V trimming: 8 bases; J trimming: 2 bases; junction bases outside the gene matches: 5. Germline CDR1 and CDR2: MNHEY and SVGAGI. This CDR3 region has 14 residues.

V and J are TRBV25-1 and TRBJ2-1; 7 bases map to TRBD1. CDR3 length: 13 residues. The germline V gene encodes CDR1 MGHDK and CDR2 SYGVNS. J lost 8 bases, V lost 9 bases, and 10 bases had no gene match. CDR3 sequence (DNA): TGTGCCAGTCTGGGACAGCTTAGGGATGAGCAGTTCTTC. Protein sequence: CASLGQLRDEQFF.

This chain uses TRBV3-1 (or the pseudogene TRBV3-2) with TRBJ2-3, with 9 bases that match TRBD2. Germline assignment: CDR1 LGHDT and CDR2 YNNKEL (reference sequence). The V segment lost 5 bases and the J segment 6 bases; nucleotides outside the gene matches: 9. The CDR3 has 15 amino acids. In nucleotides, the CDR3 is TGTGCCAGCAGCTCTCGCGGGGGGGCCAGGGATACGCAGTATTTT. Amino acids: CASSSRGGARDTQYF.

The rearrangement links TRBV6-5 to TRBJ1-4, with a tentative D call TRBD1 (6 bases). Germline-derived CDR1 and CDR2 are MNHEY and SVGAGI. The CDR3 covers 15 residues. Trimming shortened V by 6 bases and J by 8 bases, and 19 bases separated the two germline ends. The CDR3 sequence is CASSRRPGEREKLFF. DNA for the CDR3: TGTGCCAGCAGCCGGCGTCCAGGGGAAAGGGAAAAACTGTTTTTT.

In this sample, this clone turned up once. The chain recombines TRBV19 with TRBJ2-2, with 12 bases that match TRBD2. J lost 4 bases, V lost 8 bases, and 8 bases had no gene match. The length of the CDR3 is 16 residues. CDR1 and CDR2 from the germline V gene are LNHDA and SQIVND (reference sequence). CDR3 DNA sequence: TGTGCCAGTGGACTAGCGGGGATTAGGGGCACCGGGGAGCTGTTTTTT. Residues: CASGLAGIRGTGELFF.

The V gene is TRBV6-5, the J gene TRBJ2-7; 9 bases fit TRBD1. V was pared by 5 bases and J by 3 bases, with 5 bases of the junction left unmatched. The CDR3 loop spans 14 amino acids. Germline loops: CDR1 MNHEY, CDR2 SVGAGI. The CDR3 DNA reads as TGTGCCAGCAGTAAGGGACAGGGTATCTACGAGCAGTACTTC. Encoded protein: CASSKGQGIYEQYF.

V usage is TRBV11-2 and J usage is TRBJ2-5, with D possibly TRBD2 on 5 matching bases. With 4 bases removed from V and 1 base from J, the gap between germline ends came to 16 bases. This CDR3 comprises 16 residues. Germline V gives CDR1 SGHAT, CDR2 FQNNGV. CDR3 sequence: CASSSPGILVQETQYF. DNA for the CDR3: TGTGCCAGCAGCTCACCCGGGATATTGGTCCAAGAGACCCAGTACTTC.

The chain recombines TRBV24-1 with TRBJ1-2, with unresolved D. Germline CDR1 reads KGHDR; CDR2 reads SFDVKD. Trimming stripped 6 bases from V and 7 bases from J, with 14 bases between. This CDR3 has 13 residues. The CDR3: CATSQSRSSGYTF. DNA of the CDR3: TGTGCCACCAGTCAGTCTCGCAGTTCTGGCTACACCTTC.

This clone was seen once. The V call is TRBV15, the J call TRBJ2-5; D is unresolved. Between the trimmed V and J ends, which lost 3 bases and 5 bases, there was a span of 13 bases. CDR1 LNHNV and CDR2 YYDKDF come from the germline V gene (reference sequence). CDR3 length: 14 residues. CDR3 nucleotide sequence: TGTGCCACCAGCAGCAATCCCCTCAGGGAGACCCAGTACTTC. The encoded protein is CATSSNPLRETQYF.

The rearrangement uses TRBV6-2 or TRBV6-3 and TRBJ2-7, with TRBD2 matching over 11 bases. V lost 5 bases, J lost 3 bases, and 9 bases stayed unmatched. Germline V lookup: CDR1 MNHEY, CDR2 SVGEGT. This CDR3 has 16 residues. CDR3 protein: CASSLAGGSSYYEQYF. The CDR3 nucleotides read TGTGCCAGCAGTCTAGCGGGGGGTTCGTCCTACTACGAGCAGTACTTC.

V is TRBV6-5 and J is TRBJ2-3; 8 nucleotides agree with TRBD1. The CDR3 spans 16 residues. The germline V gene encodes CDR1 MNHEY and CDR2 SVGAGI. V lost 4 bases and J lost 1; bases outside the gene matches: 7. The CDR3 sequence: CASSSSRQGRTDTQYF. CDR3 nucleotides: TGTGCCAGCAGTTCTTCCAGACAGGGGCGCACAGATACGCAGTATTTT.

The chain combines TRBV7-6 with TRBJ2-3, with TRBD2 matching 10 bases. The V segment lost 6 bases and the J segment 4 bases; nucleotides outside the gene matches: 19. The length of the CDR3 is 19 residues. The V gene's germline CDR1 is SGHVS and CDR2 FNYEAQ. Written as DNA, the CDR3 is TGTGCCAGCAGTACGGATCTAGAAAGCGGGGGGGTTTATTCAGATACGCAGTATTTT. Translated, it gives CASSTDLESGGVYSDTQYF.